This T cell receptor (beta chain) was sequenced in a study of blood T cell repertoires in COVID-19. Overall study: COVID-19 samples from acute and convalescent phases originated in the United States, Italy and Spain.

This CDR3 has 14 amino acids. Trimming pared 1 base from V and 5 bases from J, leaving 9 bases between. The germline CDR1 and CDR2 sequences are SGHNT and YYREEE (reference sequence). Original processing notes: Estimation of nucleated cell counts relied on the amplification of reference gene primers. Assay used: immunoSEQ multiplex PCR; TCRdb lists only in-frame clones, some missing. That table furnishes V, J and clone size, whereas the DNA furnished D and trimming. The sample lists roughly 210,000 clones; approximately 80% were seen once. This clonotype was sampled from a woman of 80 years or more with COVID-19, enrolled during active disease. This sequence joins TRBV5-4 and TRBJ2-2; D is possibly TRBD2 (6 bases). Sequenced: peripheral blood. Written as DNA, the CDR3 is TGTGCCAGCAGCTTGTGGGGGGAAACCGGGGAGCTGTTTTTT. Residues: CASSLWGETGELFF.